This entry concerns a single TCR beta chain. Its antigen is unidentified. V gave up 5 bases and J gave up 5 bases, with 15 bases separating them. This CDR3 region has 14 residues. From germline, CDR1 is SGHAT and CDR2 FQNNGV. Use of 60 Vbeta and 13 Jbeta primers characterized the PCR. Repertoires were generated with immunoSEQ multiplex PCR, while TCRdb's copy carries only in-frame clones and drops some. This table has 60,000 to 70,000 clones, 65% to 85% appearing once. The sample is drawn from a study of cytomegalovirus exposure and HLA in healthy donors. Study-level findings and limits: A later analysis appeared to link common viral pathogens to several of the most significant clusters.

V and J are TRBV11-2 and TRBJ1-1; D unclear. Sample: PBMCs. The origin of this receptor is a woman under 40 in good health and CMV-seronegative. DNA of the CDR3: TGTGCCAGCAGCCTAGGAGGTAAATTGACTGAAGCTTTCTTT. Residues: CASSLGGKLTEAFF.